The 16 T cell receptor beta chains below were found in one sample sequenced in a study of CD8+ T cells in alopecia areata. RNA extraction and reverse transcription yielded cDNA as sequencing template. Data came from immunoSEQ multiplex PCR; TCRdb stores just in-frame clones and leaves some out. The table includes some 130,000 clones, 53% detected once. The treatment: oral pan-JAK inhibitor, 5-10 mg twice daily. This specimen consisted of CD4+ T cells sorted from blood, obtained at week 4, from a patient treated with tofacitinib. Receptor source: a human donor with alopecia areata.

This clone was found a few times. This chain joins TRBV29-1 and TRBJ2-1; 12 bases fit TRBD2. CDR1 is SQVTM, CDR2 ANQGSEA, per germline. The V segment lost 6 bases and the J segment 7 bases; nucleotides outside the gene matches: 7. This CDR3 spans 14 amino acids. CDR3 coding DNA: TGCAGCGTCACGACTAGCGGGGGAATGAATGAGCAGTTCTTC. It encodes CSVTTSGGMNEQFF.

This chain joins TRBV7-6 and TRBJ1-1; TRBD1 aligns across 8 bases. This CDR3 has 14 residues. Germline trimming cut 1 base from V and 7 bases from J; bases unmatched to any gene: 5. Germline V gene sequence: CDR1 SGHVS, CDR2 FNYEAQ. The CDR3 here is CASSLEAGGGEAFF. In DNA, the CDR3 is TGTGCCAGCAGCTTAGAAGCAGGGGGCGGTGAAGCTTTCTTT.

This clone was counted a single time. The chain uses TRBV27 and TRBJ2-5; tentatively, D is TRBD2 (5 bases). The germline gives CDR1 MNHEY, CDR2 SMNVEV (reference sequence). Trimming shortened V by 3 bases and J by 7 bases, and 6 bases separated the two germline ends. The length of the CDR3 is 11 residues. CDR3 loop: CASSFGGTQYF. CDR3 coding DNA: TGTGCCAGCAGTTTCGGAGGGACCCAGTACTTC.

The gene calls are TRBV5-1 and TRBJ1-4; unclear D gene. V was pared by 2 bases and J by 4 bases, with 9 bases between. The CDR3 contains 14 residues. The germline CDR1 and CDR2 sequences are SGHRS and YFSETQ. As DNA, the CDR3 is TGCGCCAGCAGCTTAGAAGGGTTTAATGAAAAACTGTTTTTT. This translates into CASSLEGFNEKLFF.

This clone has just a few counts. This chain links TRBV25-1 with TRBJ2-1, with 11 bases aligning to TRBD2. CDR1 is MGHDK, CDR2 SYGVNS, per germline. J was trimmed by 3 bases and V by 5 bases; bases with no gene match: 3. The CDR3 consists of 15 residues. The CDR3 nucleotides are TGTGCCAGCAGTCCAGGGACTAGCGGCTACAATGAGCAGTTCTTC. Residues: CASSPGTSGYNEQFF.

The chain carries TRBV30 and TRBJ2-7; 7 bases fit TRBD1. The CDR3 loop spans 17 amino acids. V lost 2 bases to trimming and J lost 2 bases; unmatched junction nucleotides: 15. Germline CDR1 GTSNPN, CDR2 SVGIG (reference sequence). The CDR3 protein is CAWSSIAAGTAAYEQYF. The CDR3 DNA is TGTGCCTGGAGTAGTATCGCAGCCGGGACAGCAGCCTACGAGCAGTACTTC. The full variable domain, its missing parts supplied by reference TRBV30 and TRBJ2-7, is SQTIHQWPATLVQPVGSPLSLECTVEGTSNPNLYWYRQAAGRGLQLLFYSVGIGQISSEVPQNLSASRPQDRQFILSSKKLLLSDSGFYLCAWSSIAAGTAAYEQYFGPGTRLTVT.

The V call is TRBV7-9, the J call TRBJ2-3; no definite D call. The CDR3 length is 11 residues. V lost 10 bases and J lost 5, with 10 bases in between. Germline loops: CDR1 SEHNR, CDR2 FQNEAQ (reference sequence). The CDR3 protein is CATTSRDTQYF. The CDR3 nucleotides are TGTGCCACTACATCTCGAGATACGCAGTATTTT.

The rearrangement uses TRBV10-3 and TRBJ1-1; D is perhaps TRBD1 (6 bases). This CDR3 has 11 residues. The germline CDR1 and CDR2 sequences are ENHRY and SYGVKD. The germline V and J ends were trimmed by 4 bases and 11 bases, with 11 bases remaining between them. CDR3 protein: CAISAGALAFF. CDR3 nucleotides: TGTGCCATCAGTGCAGGGGCTCTTGCTTTCTTT.

The chain carries TRBV30 and TRBJ2-6, with a possible D match to TRBD2 (5 bases). The germline V gene has CDR1 GTSNPN and CDR2 SVGIG (reference sequence). The CDR3 covers 14 residues. Trimming took 4 bases from V and 2 from J, leaving 9 bases between them. The CDR3: CAWISGTGANVLTF. DNA for the CDR3: TGTGCCTGGATCTCGGGGACTGGGGCCAACGTCCTGACTTTC. The full variable domain, in which reference TRBV30 and TRBJ2-6 provide the parts outside the CDR3, is SQTIHQWPATLVQPVGSPLSLECTVEGTSNPNLYWYRQAAGRGLQLLFYSVGIGQISSEVPQNLSASRPQDRQFILSSKKLLLSDSGFYLCAWISGTGANVLTFGAGSRLTVL.

This clone was counted only a few times. V is TRBV7-2 and J is TRBJ2-1; D is perhaps TRBD2 (6 bases). Trimming removed 6 bases at V and 6 bases at J, with 21 bases between. The CDR3 is 16 amino acids. Germline V gene lookup returns CDR1 SGHTA and CDR2 FQGNSA. The CDR3 loop reads CASRRVGGLWSNEQFF. In DNA, the CDR3 is TGTGCCAGCAGGCGAGTAGGAGGACTATGGTCCAATGAGCAGTTCTTC.

This clone was counted a few times. The rearrangement links TRBV5-4 to TRBJ2-6, with 10 bases fitting TRBD1. Looked up from germline, CDR1 is SGHNT and CDR2 is YYREEE (reference sequence). With V trimmed by 4 bases and J by 9 bases, 4 bases remained unmatched. The CDR3 is made up of 14 amino acids. The CDR3 nucleotides read TGTGCCAGCAGCCTCCGGGACAGGGGCAACGTCCTGACTTTC. Its translation is CASSLRDRGNVLTF. Filled out from reference TRBV5-4 and TRBJ2-6, the complete variable domain reads ETGVTQSPTHLIKTRGQQVTLRCSSQSGHNTVSWYQQALGQGPQFIFQYYREEENGRGNFPPRFSGLQFPNYSSELNVNALELDDSALYLCASSLRDRGNVLTFGAGSRLTVL.

This clone occurred a few times. For the CDR3, the DNA is TGTGCCTGGTCTCCGGGACAGAAGAACACTGAAGCTTTCTTT. As protein: CAWSPGQKNTEAFF. The V gene is TRBV30, the J gene TRBJ1-1; TRBD1 aligns across 7 bases. CDR1 GTSNPN and CDR2 SVGIG come from the germline V gene (reference sequence). Trimming took 5 bases from V and 1 from J; bases not matched to a gene: 7. The CDR3 covers 14 residues.

A few counts support this clone. This rearrangement joins TRBV7-9 to TRBJ2-1; 15 positions agree with TRBD2. The length of the CDR3 is 14 residues. Germline V lookup: CDR1 SEHNR, CDR2 FQNEAQ (reference sequence). V was pared by 5 bases and J by 9 bases, with 2 bases of the junction left unmatched. The DNA for the CDR3 is TGTGCCAGCAGCACGGGACTAGCGGGAGGTGAGCAGTTCTTC. As protein: CASSTGLAGGEQFF. The whole variable domain, remainder taken from reference TRBV7-9 and TRBJ2-1, is DTGVSQNPRHKITKRGQNVTFRCDPISEHNRLYWYRQTLGQGPEFLTYFQNEAQLEKSRLLSDRFSAERPKGSFSTLEIQRTEQGDSAMYLCASSTGLAGGEQFFGPGTRLTVL.

The chain employs TRBV2 and TRBJ1-2; 8 positions agree with TRBD1. V was pared by 5 bases and J by 0 bases, with 2 bases of the junction left unmatched. The CDR3 covers 14 residues. Germline V lookup: CDR1 SNHLY, CDR2 FYNNEI. The CDR3 DNA is TGTGCCAGCAGTCGGGACAGGACTAACTATGGCTACACCTTC. It specifies CASSRDRTNYGYTF.

The sample holds a few counts of this clone. The V and J genes are TRBV15 and TRBJ1-1, with 8 bases aligning to TRBD1. CDR1 is LNHNV and CDR2 is YYDKDF in the germline V gene (reference sequence). The CDR3 is 17 amino acids. V lost 1 base and J lost 4; bases outside the gene matches: 11. The CDR3 nucleotides are TGTGCCACCAGCAGAGTGGGGACAGGAGGGAGTGGCACTGAAGCTTTCTTT. Residues: CATSRVGTGGSGTEAFF.

DNA for the CDR3: TGTGCCAGTCACACTCAGGGAGTGCCTAACTATGGCTACACCTTC. Translation: CASHTQGVPNYGYTF. The genes are TRBV19 and TRBJ1-2, with D maybe TRBD1 (5 bases). Germline V gives CDR1 LNHDA, CDR2 SQIVND (reference sequence). The V and J ends lost 8 bases and 0 bases respectively, with 16 bases between them. The CDR3 sequence is 15 residues long.